This passage covers 24 T cell receptor beta chains from one sample sequenced in a study of blood T cells in healthy people across ages. Together with a sample-barcoded 5' primer, a J-beta primer mix was included in a second PCR lasting about 6 to 12 cycles. MiXCR, applied by TCRdb to the 5' RACE reads, yields one record per CDR3 protein. Counted here are 850,000 or so distinct CDR3 sequences, 25% to 30% occurring once; the ten biggest clones make up 17%. The source material was blood. These receptors originate from a woman older than 75 in good health.

This clonotype was seen many times. The V gene is TRBV4-3, the J gene TRBJ2-5; 9 positions agree with TRBD1. CDR3 length: 18 amino acids. CDR1 is LGHNA and CDR2 is YSLEER in the germline V gene. The junction had 17 bases not matched to a gene; V was cut back by 0 bases and J by 9 bases. The CDR3 loop reads CASSQDLGGTGRVIPQYF. For the CDR3, the DNA is TGCGCCAGCAGCCAAGATCTTGGTGGGACAGGGAGGGTGATACCCCAGTACTTC.

This clonotype was seen at least ten times. This chain uses TRBV7-9 with TRBJ2-4; 8 bases are shared with TRBD1. The CDR3 loop spans 13 amino acids. Looked up from germline, CDR1 is SEHNR and CDR2 is FQNEAQ (reference sequence). The trim removed 2 bases at V and 8 bases at J, leaving 2 bases unmatched. DNA of the CDR3: TGTGCCAGCAGCTTACCGGACAGGGACATTCAGTACTTC. It codes for CASSLPDRDIQYF.

This clonotype was seen ten or more times. The rearrangement uses TRBV6-2 or TRBV6-3 and TRBJ2-5; D is tentatively TRBD1 or TRBD2 (5 bases each). Germline V gene lookup returns CDR1 MNHEY and CDR2 SVGEGT. Deletions cut 7 bases from V and 2 bases from J, with 20 bases between. The CDR3 has 16 residues. In nucleotides, the CDR3 is TGTGCCAGCACTTATTCCGGGACGGAGTATCAAGAGACCCAGTACTTC. It specifies CASTYSGTEYQETQYF.

This clonotype occurred many times. V gene TRBV7-2 combines with J gene TRBJ2-1, with D perhaps matching TRBD1 (5 bases). Germline CDR1 SGHTA, CDR2 FQGNSA. The CDR3 extends over 15 amino acids. Trimming pared 5 bases from V and 0 bases from J, leaving 11 bases between. CDR3 sequence (DNA): TGTGCCAGCAGCCAGGACAAGAGCTCCTACAATGAGCAGTTCTTC. Residues: CASSQDKSSYNEQFF.

This clonotype showed up many times. The V and J genes are TRBV7-2 and TRBJ2-3; the match to TRBD1 covers 11 bases. The CDR3 has 13 residues. The germline CDR1 and CDR2 sequences are SGHTA and FQGNSA. The ends lost 5 bases at V and 14 bases at J; junction bases unmatched: 9. The CDR3 nucleotides read TGTGCCAGCAGCCCAAACCGGGACAGGGGGAGGTATTTT. Its protein product is CASSPNRDRGRYF. The full variable domain, rest sourced from reference TRBV7-2 and TRBJ2-3, is GAGVSQSPSNKVTEKGKDVELRCDPISGHTALYWYRQSLGQGLEFLIYFQGNSAPDKSGLPSDRFSAERTGGSVSTLTIQRTQQEDSAVYLCASSPNRDRGRYFGPGTRLTVL.

As to this clonotype: The junction differs from germline at one of its ends, possibly a read error. The V and J genes are TRBV7-2 and TRBJ2-1; TRBD2 aligns across 14 bases. The germline V gene has CDR1 SGHTA and CDR2 FQGNSA. The CDR3 loop spans 16 amino acids. CDR3 DNA sequence: TGTGCCAACAGCAAGGGACTAGCGGGGGCCAGAGGTGAGCAGTTCTTC. Translation gives CANSKGLAGARGEQFF.

This clonotype was seen a handful of times. The chain carries TRBV11-2 and TRBJ2-7; TRBD1 matches 9 bases. Germline assignment: CDR1 SGHAT and CDR2 FQNNGV. The CDR3 length is 17 residues. The V gene end was trimmed by 2 bases and the J gene end by 2 bases; junction bases not matched to a gene: 10. Here the CDR3 reads CASSLNIQGAATYEQYF. The CDR3 coding sequence is TGTGCCAGCAGCTTAAACATACAGGGGGCGGCTACCTACGAGCAGTACTTC.

With regard to this clonotype: One end of the junction fails to match germline, which may point to a read error. The chain links TRBV6-1 to TRBJ2-1, with 8 bases identical to TRBD2. Per germline, CDR1 MNHNS and CDR2 SASEGT. The CDR3 sequence is 18 residues long. CDR3 nucleotide sequence: TGTGCCAGCAGTCGCGAGCGGGGGACCACACGTGCAGCCAATGAGCAGGTCTTC. Amino acids: CASSRERGTTRAANEQVF.

This clonotype was counted a few times. The chain recombines TRBV6-2 or TRBV6-3 with TRBJ2-4; D unclear. Per germline, CDR1 MNHEY and CDR2 SVGEGT. The CDR3 has 14 amino acids. Between the trimmed V and J ends, which lost 7 bases and 0 bases, there was a span of 10 bases. CDR3 residues: CASTDGLAKNIQYF. The CDR3 bases are TGTGCCAGCACCGACGGTTTAGCCAAAAACATTCAGTACTTC.

At least ten counts were recorded for this clonotype. V and J are TRBV12-3 or TRBV12-4 and TRBJ1-5; D is perhaps TRBD1 (5 bases). The CDR3 runs 14 residues. The V end lost 6 bases, the J end lost 0 bases, and 9 bases lay between the germline ends. This chain's CDR3 is CASSPTDSNQPQHF. The CDR3 nucleotides are TGTGCCAGCAGCCCGACAGATAGCAATCAGCCCCAGCATTTT.

Regarding this clonotype: This clone may be a read error of a much larger clone one base away. The genes are TRBV7-7 and TRBJ2-4; D possibly matches TRBD1 or TRBD2 (5 bases each). The J call is in doubt because the DNA end fits TRBJ2-5 better. The CDR3 has 17 amino acids. Germline V gene data show CDR1 as SSHAT and CDR2 as FNYEAQ (reference sequence). The CDR3 protein is CASSLDGARGPQETQYF. The CDR3, as DNA: TGTGCCAGCAGCTTAGACGGAGCGAGGGGCCCTCAAGAGACCCAGTACTTC.

In this sample, this clonotype turned up many times. The V and J genes are TRBV7-2 and TRBJ2-5, with a tentative D call TRBD2 (5 bases). Germline CDR1 reads SGHTA; CDR2 reads FQGNSA. V gave up 5 bases and J gave up 9 bases, with 25 bases separating them. There are 16 residues in the CDR3. CDR3 region: CASSPTGSGVARAQYF. CDR3 sequence (DNA): TGTGCCAGCAGCCCGACCGGAAGTGGGGTGGCGAGGGCCCAGTACTTC.

This clonotype was observed many times. V and J are TRBV9 and TRBJ1-2; unclear D gene. Germline V gene lookup returns CDR1 SGDLS and CDR2 YYNGEE. The CDR3 sequence is 13 residues long. Deletions cut 4 bases from V and 2 bases from J, with 9 bases between. CDR3 sequence: CASSHMDNYGYTF. CDR3 bases: TGTGCCAGCAGCCATATGGACAACTATGGCTACACCTTC.

The J gene is TRBJ1-4, the V gene TRBV5-1; 8 bases match TRBD1. The CDR3 is 15 amino acids. The V segment lost 0 bases and the J segment 4 bases; nucleotides outside the gene matches: 2. CDR1 is SGHRS, CDR2 YFSETQ, per germline. Here the CDR3 reads CASSLADRGNEKLFF. The CDR3 nucleotides read TGCGCCAGCAGCTTGGCTGACAGGGGTAATGAAAAACTGTTTTTT.

This clonotype was seen many times. V usage is TRBV7-9 and J usage is TRBJ2-7; 9 bases fit TRBD1. CDR3 length: 15 amino acids. The V segment lost 2 bases and the J segment 4 bases; nucleotides outside the gene matches: 6. Germline CDR1 SEHNR, CDR2 FQNEAQ (reference sequence). CDR3 coding DNA: TGTGCCAGCAGCTTAAGCCTCGGGACAGGGTACGAGCAGTACTTC. Its translation is CASSLSLGTGYEQYF. The full variable domain, its missing parts supplied by reference TRBV7-9 and TRBJ2-7, is DTGVSQNPRHKITKRGQNVTFRCDPISEHNRLYWYRQTLGQGPEFLTYFQNEAQLEKSRLLSDRFSAERPKGSFSTLEIQRTEQGDSAMYLCASSLSLGTGYEQYFGPGTRLTVT.

The chain is built from TRBV7-2 and TRBJ1-3, with D tentatively TRBD1 (6 bases). In germline, CDR1 is SGHTA, CDR2 FQGNSA. CDR3 size: 18 residues. The V end was cut by 1 base, the J end by 0 bases, with 16 bases between. Written as DNA, the CDR3 is TGTGCCAGCAGCTTAGAGGGGGTTGGGCACTCCTCTGGAAACACCATATATTTT. Translating it yields CASSLEGVGHSSGNTIYF.

V and J are TRBV12-3 or TRBV12-4 and TRBJ2-3; 13 bases map to TRBD2. The CDR3 runs 20 residues. V shed 4 bases, J shed 3 bases, and the junction held 16 bases outside the gene matches. CDR3 in amino acids: CASSSIVLGLAGVTTDTQYF. The CDR3 nucleotides are TGTGCCAGCAGTTCCATTGTACTTGGACTAGCGGGGGTGACTACAGATACGCAGTATTTT.

This clonotype was seen a handful of times. The V gene is TRBV2, the J gene TRBJ2-3; TRBD1 matches at 12 bases. The J segment lost 4 bases and the V segment lost 7 bases, leaving 3 bases of the junction unmatched. The CDR3 consists of 14 residues. Germline assignment: CDR1 SNHLY and CDR2 FYNNEI. The CDR3 protein is CASKGQGASDTQYF. CDR3 nucleotides: TGTGCCAGCAAGGGACAGGGGGCGTCAGATACGCAGTATTTT.

This clonotype was picked up many times. The chain employs TRBV6-6 and TRBJ2-5, with TRBD2 matching over 9 bases. This CDR3 contains 15 residues. Trimming removed 6 bases from V and 1 base from J; junction bases left unmatched: 6. CDR1 is MNHNY, CDR2 SVGAGI, per germline (reference sequence). The CDR3 DNA follows: TGTGCCAGCAGCCGCCGGACTAGCGTCCAAGAGACCCAGTACTTC. Translating gives CASSRRTSVQETQYF.

The chain is built from TRBV11-2 and TRBJ2-1; 10 bases are a match to TRBD1. With 5 bases clipped from V and 8 bases from J, the junction kept 9 bases outside the gene matches. Germline V CDR1 and CDR2: SGHAT, FQNNGV. This CDR3 has 15 amino acids. As DNA, the CDR3 is TGTGCCAGCAGCGCGTACGGGACAGGGGTCTATGAGCAGTTCTTC. Translated, it gives CASSAYGTGVYEQFF.

About this clonotype itself: This may arise from a read error, as a much more abundant clone is one base away. The chain carries TRBV12-3 or TRBV12-4 and TRBJ2-3; 8 nucleotides agree with TRBD1. The CDR3 extends over 15 amino acids. The CDR3: CASSFSPGGTDAQYF. The CDR3 DNA follows: TGTGCCAGCAGTTTCTCTCCAGGGGGCACAGATGCGCAGTATTTT.

This chain uses TRBV18 with TRBJ2-2, with D unresolved. Germline CDR1 is KGHSH and CDR2 is LQKENI. This CDR3 is built from 12 residues. The ends were cut back, 4 bases at V and 6 bases at J, with 6 bases in the middle. The CDR3 nucleotides read TGTGCCAGCTCACGGTTTTCCGGGGAGCTGTTTTTT. Translating it yields CASSRFSGELFF.

The V and J genes are TRBV7-2 and TRBJ2-1; 7 nucleotides line up with TRBD2. V lost 0 bases and J lost 5; bases outside the gene matches: 4. The V gene's germline CDR1 is SGHTA and CDR2 FQGNSA. This CDR3 contains 15 residues. DNA of the CDR3: TGTGCCAGCAGCTTAGCAGCGGGAAGTCACAATGAGCAGTTCTTC. Protein sequence: CASSLAAGSHNEQFF.

The chain joins TRBV7-9 to TRBJ1-2; 7 nucleotides match TRBD1. This CDR3 is 13 amino acids long. J was trimmed by 7 bases and V by 5 bases; bases with no gene match: 7. From germline, CDR1 is SEHNR and CDR2 FQNEAQ (reference sequence). The CDR3 bases are TGTGCCAGCAGCCCAACAGGGGAAGGTGGCTACACCTTC. Encoded protein: CASSPTGEGGYTF.